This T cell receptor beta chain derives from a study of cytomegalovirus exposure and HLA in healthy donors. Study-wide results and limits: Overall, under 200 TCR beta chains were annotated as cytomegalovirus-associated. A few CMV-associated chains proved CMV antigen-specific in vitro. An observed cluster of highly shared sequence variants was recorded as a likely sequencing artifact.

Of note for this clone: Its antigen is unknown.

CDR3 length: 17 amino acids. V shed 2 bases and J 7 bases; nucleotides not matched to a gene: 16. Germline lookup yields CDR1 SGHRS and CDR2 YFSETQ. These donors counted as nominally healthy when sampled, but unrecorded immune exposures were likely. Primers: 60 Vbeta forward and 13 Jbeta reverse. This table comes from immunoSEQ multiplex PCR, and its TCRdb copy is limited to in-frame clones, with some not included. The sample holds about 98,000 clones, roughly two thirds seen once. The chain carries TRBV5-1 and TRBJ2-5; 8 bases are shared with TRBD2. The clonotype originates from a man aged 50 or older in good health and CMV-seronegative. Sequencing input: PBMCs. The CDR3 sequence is CASSLLGGGTLRGTQYF. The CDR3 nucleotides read TGCGCCAGCAGCTTACTTGGCGGGGGGACCCTCCGGGGGACCCAGTACTTC.